This T cell receptor (beta chain) was retrieved from a study of T cell changes during pregnancy in multiple sclerosis. Germline lookup yields CDR1 SGHRS and CDR2 YFSETQ. The ends were cut back, 1 base at V and 5 bases at J, with 21 bases in the middle. CDR3 size: 17 residues. TCRdb keeps only in-frame clones here, not all; method: immunoSEQ multiplex PCR. The data show around 41,000 clones, around 90% seen once. The sequencing input was PBMCs (not recorded whether the cells were cultured). The TCR comes from a female donor with multiple sclerosis, enrolled in a pregnancy study. The chain carries TRBV5-1 and TRBJ1-1, with a tentative D call TRBD1 (6 bases). Here the CDR3 DNA reads TGCGCCAGCAGCTTGAGTAGTGTGGGGGGCGGCGGGACTGAAGCTTTCTTT. It encodes CASSLSSVGGGGTEAFF.